The sequence of this TCR beta chain was determined in a study of blood T cell repertoires in COVID-19. Looking at the study overall: The United States, Italy and Spain were the sources of the acute and convalescent COVID-19 samples. PBMCs, B-cell-depleted T cells, or T cells provided the cDNA or gDNA that made up the material.

Original handling: By means of reference gene primer amplification, nucleated cell counts were estimated. TCRdb's table, derived via immunoSEQ multiplex PCR, lists solely in-frame clones and lacks some. From that table come the V and J calls and clone size; the DNA was used to work out D and trimming. Of some 290,000 clones in the sample, 87% are singletons; the top ten hold roughly 2%. The receptor's source is a woman aged 50 to 65 who had recovered from COVID-19. The sequencing sample was made of peripheral blood.

CDR3 sequence reads: CASSLRGVGELFF. DNA for the CDR3: TGTGCCAGCAGCTTAAGAGGAGTCGGGGAGCTGTTTTTT. J is TRBJ2-2 and V is TRBV7-9; D is unclear. Germline CDR1 reads SEHNR; CDR2 reads FQNEAQ (reference sequence). This CDR3 comprises 13 residues. V lost 2 bases and J 7 bases, leaving 8 bases between the germline ends.